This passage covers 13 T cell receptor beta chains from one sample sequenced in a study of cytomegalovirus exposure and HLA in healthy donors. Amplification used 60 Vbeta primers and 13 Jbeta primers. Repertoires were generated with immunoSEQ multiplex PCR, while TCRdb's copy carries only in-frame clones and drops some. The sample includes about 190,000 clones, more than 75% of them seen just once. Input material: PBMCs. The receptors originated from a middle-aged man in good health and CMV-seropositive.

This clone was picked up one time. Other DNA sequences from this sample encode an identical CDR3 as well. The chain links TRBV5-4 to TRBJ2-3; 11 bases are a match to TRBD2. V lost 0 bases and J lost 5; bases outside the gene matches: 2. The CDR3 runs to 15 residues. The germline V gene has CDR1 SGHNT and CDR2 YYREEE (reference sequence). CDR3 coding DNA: TGTGCCAGCAGCTTGGGGCTAGCGGGGGGAGATACGCAGTATTTT. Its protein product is CASSLGLAGGDTQYF.

This chain's CDR3 is CASSAGTGRETQYF. The CDR3 nucleotides are TGTGCCAGCTCAGCCGGGACAGGTCGGGAGACCCAGTACTTC. The rearrangement joins TRBV18 to TRBJ2-5; 8 nucleotides match TRBD1. Germline V gives CDR1 KGHSH, CDR2 LQKENI. The CDR3 is 14 amino acids. V lost 5 bases to trimming and J lost 5 bases; unmatched junction nucleotides: 7.

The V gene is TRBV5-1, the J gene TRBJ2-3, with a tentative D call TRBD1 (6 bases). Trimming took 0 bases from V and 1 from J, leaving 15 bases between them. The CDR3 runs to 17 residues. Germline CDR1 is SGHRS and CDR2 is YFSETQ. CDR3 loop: CASSLEGHSFGTDTQYF. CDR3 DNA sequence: TGCGCCAGCAGCTTGGAGGGACACTCTTTTGGCACAGATACGCAGTATTTT. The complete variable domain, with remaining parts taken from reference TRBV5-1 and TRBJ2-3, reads KAGVTQTPRYLIKTRGQQVTLSCSPISGHRSVSWYQQTPGQGLQFLFEYFSETQRNKGNFPGRFSGRQFSNSRSEMNVSTLELGDSALYLCASSLEGHSFGTDTQYFGPGTRLTVL.

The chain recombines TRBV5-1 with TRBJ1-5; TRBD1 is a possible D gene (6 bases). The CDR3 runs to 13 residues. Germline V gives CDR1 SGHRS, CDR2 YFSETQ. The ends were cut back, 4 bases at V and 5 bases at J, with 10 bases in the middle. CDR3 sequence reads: CASSKDRHQPQHF. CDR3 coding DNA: TGCGCCAGCAGCAAGGACAGACATCAGCCCCAGCATTTT. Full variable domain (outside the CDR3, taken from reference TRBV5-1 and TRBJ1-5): KAGVTQTPRYLIKTRGQQVTLSCSPISGHRSVSWYQQTPGQGLQFLFEYFSETQRNKGNFPGRFSGRQFSNSRSEMNVSTLELGDSALYLCASSKDRHQPQHFGDGTRLSIL.

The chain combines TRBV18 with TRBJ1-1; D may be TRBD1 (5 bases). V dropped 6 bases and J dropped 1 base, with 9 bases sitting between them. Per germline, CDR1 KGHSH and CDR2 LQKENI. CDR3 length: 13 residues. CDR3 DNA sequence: TGTGCCAGCTCGGCGGGACGGAACACTGAAGCTTTCTTT. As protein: CASSAGRNTEAFF.

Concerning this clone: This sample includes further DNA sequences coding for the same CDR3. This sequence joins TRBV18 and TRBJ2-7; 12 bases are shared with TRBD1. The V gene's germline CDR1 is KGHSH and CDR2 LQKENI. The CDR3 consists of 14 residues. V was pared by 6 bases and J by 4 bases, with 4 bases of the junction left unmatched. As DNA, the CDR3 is TGTGCCAGCTCGCCGGGACAGGGGGCGTACGAGCAGTACTTC. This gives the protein CASSPGQGAYEQYF.

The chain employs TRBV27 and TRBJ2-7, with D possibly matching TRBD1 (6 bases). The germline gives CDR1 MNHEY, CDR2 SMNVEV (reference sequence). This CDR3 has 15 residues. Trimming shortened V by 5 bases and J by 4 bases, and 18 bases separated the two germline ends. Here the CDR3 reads CASSPSGTKKYEQYF. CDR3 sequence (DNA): TGTGCCAGCAGTCCATCCGGGACAAAGAAATACGAGCAGTACTTC.

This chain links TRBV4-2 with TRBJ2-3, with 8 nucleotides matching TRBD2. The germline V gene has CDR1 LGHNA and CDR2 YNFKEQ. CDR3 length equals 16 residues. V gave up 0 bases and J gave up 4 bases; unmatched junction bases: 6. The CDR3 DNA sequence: TGTGCCAGCAGCCAAGACGGGACTAGATCCCCAGATACGCAGTATTTT. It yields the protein CASSQDGTRSPDTQYF.

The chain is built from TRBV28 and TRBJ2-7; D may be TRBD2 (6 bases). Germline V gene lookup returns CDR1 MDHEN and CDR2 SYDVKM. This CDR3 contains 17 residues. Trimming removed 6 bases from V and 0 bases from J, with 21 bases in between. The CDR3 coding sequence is TGTGCCAGCAGCCTCCCAGGCGGCGGGAAAGACTCCTACGAGCAGTACTTC. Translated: CASSLPGGGKDSYEQYF.

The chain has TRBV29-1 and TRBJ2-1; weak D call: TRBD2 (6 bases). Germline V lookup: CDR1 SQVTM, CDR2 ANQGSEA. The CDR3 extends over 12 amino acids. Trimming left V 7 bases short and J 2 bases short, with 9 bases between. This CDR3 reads CSGRGTYNEQFF. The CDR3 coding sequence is TGCAGCGGACGGGGGACCTACAATGAGCAGTTCTTC.

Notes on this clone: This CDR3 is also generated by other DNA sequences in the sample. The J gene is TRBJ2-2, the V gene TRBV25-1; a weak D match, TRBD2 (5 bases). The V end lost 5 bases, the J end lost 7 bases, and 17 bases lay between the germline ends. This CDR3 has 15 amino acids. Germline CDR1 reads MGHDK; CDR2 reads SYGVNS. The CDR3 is CASSPKRRGNGELFF. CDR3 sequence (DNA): TGTGCCAGCAGTCCCAAGCGGCGCGGCAACGGGGAGCTGTTTTTT.

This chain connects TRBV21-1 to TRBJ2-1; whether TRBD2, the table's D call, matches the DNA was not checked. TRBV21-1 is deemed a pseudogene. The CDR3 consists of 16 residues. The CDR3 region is CASSISSGSSYNEQFF. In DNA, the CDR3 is TGTGCCAGCAGCATATCTAGCGGGAGCTCCTACAATGAGCAGTTCTTC.

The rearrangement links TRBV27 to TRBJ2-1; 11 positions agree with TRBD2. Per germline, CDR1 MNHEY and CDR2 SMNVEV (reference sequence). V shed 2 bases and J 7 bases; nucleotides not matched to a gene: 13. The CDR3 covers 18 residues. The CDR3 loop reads CASSLRSGRAFGGNEQFF. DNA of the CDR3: TGTGCCAGCAGTTTACGTAGCGGGAGGGCCTTCGGAGGGAATGAGCAGTTCTTC.